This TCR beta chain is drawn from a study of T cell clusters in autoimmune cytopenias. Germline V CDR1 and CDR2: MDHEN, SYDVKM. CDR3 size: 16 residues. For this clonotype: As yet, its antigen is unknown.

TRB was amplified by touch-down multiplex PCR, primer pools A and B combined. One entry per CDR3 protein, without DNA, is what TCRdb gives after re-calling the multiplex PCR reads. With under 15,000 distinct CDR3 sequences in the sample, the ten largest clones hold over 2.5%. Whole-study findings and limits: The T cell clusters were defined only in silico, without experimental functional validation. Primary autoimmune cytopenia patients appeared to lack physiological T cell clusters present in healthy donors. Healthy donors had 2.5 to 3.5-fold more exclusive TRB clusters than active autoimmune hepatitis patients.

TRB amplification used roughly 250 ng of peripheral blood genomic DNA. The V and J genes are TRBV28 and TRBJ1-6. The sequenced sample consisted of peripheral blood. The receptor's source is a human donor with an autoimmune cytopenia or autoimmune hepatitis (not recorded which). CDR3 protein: CASSLAAILGHSPLHF.